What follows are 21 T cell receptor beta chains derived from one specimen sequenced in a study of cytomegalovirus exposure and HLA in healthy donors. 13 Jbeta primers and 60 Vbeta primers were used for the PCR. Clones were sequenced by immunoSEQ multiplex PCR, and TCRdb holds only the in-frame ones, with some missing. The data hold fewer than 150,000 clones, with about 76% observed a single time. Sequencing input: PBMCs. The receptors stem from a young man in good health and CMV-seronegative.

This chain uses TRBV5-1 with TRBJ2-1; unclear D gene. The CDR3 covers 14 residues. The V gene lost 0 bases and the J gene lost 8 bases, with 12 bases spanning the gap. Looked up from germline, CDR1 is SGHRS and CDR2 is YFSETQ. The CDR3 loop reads CASSLATTRDEQFF. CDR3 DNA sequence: TGCGCCAGCAGCTTGGCTACTACCCGGGATGAGCAGTTCTTC.

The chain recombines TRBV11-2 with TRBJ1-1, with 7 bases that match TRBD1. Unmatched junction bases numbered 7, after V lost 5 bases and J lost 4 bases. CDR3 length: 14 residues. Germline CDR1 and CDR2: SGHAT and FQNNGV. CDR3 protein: CASSREGQITEAFF. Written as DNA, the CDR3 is TGTGCCAGCAGCAGAGAGGGACAGATCACTGAAGCTTTCTTT.

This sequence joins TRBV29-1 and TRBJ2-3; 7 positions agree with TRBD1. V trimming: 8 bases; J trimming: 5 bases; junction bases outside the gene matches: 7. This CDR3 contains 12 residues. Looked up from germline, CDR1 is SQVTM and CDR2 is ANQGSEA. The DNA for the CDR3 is TGCAGCATCGGACAGGTTGAAGATACGCAGTATTTT. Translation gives CSIGQVEDTQYF.

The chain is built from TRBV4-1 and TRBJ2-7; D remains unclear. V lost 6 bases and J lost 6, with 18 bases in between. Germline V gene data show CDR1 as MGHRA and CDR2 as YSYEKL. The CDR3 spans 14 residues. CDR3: CASRPAERLSEQYF. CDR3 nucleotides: TGCGCCAGCAGGCCCGCAGAGAGGTTATCCGAGCAGTACTTC.

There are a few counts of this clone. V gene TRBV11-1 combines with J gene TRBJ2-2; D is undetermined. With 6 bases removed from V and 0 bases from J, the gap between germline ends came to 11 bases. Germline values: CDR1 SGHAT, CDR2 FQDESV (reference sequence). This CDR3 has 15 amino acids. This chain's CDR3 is CASSRRSTNTGELFF. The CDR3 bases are TGTGCCAGCAGTCGCAGATCCACGAACACCGGGGAGCTGTTTTTT.

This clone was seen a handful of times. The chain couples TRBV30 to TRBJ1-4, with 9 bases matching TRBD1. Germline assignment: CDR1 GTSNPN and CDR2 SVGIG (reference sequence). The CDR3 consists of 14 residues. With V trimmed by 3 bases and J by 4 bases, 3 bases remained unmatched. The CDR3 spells CAWRQGAGNEKLFF. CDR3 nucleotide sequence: TGTGCCTGGAGACAGGGGGCCGGTAATGAAAAACTGTTTTTT.

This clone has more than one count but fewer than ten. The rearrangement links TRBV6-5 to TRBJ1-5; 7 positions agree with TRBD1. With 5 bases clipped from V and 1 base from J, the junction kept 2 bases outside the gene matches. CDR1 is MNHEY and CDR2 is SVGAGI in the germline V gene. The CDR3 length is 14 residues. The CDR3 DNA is TGTGCCAGCAGTCCGGACAGGAGCAATCAGCCCCAGCATTTT. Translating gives CASSPDRSNQPQHF.

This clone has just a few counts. The CDR3 sequence is CASSFTSEKFF. The CDR3 region has the DNA TGTGCCAGCAGCTTTACTAGCGAAAAGTTCTTC. The chain employs TRBV5-6 and TRBJ2-1; 7 bases are shared with TRBD2. CDR3 length: 11 residues. The trim removed 2 bases at V and 14 bases at J, leaving 4 bases unmatched. The germline V gene has CDR1 SGHDT and CDR2 YYEEEE.

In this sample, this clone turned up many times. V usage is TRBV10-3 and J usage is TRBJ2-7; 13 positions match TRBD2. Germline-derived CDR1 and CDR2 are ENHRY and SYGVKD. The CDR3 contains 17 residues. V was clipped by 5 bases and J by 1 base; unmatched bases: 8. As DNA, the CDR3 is TGTGCCATCAGTTCCGGACTAGCGGGGGCTCCTTCCTACGAGCAGTACTTC. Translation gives CAISSGLAGAPSYEQYF.

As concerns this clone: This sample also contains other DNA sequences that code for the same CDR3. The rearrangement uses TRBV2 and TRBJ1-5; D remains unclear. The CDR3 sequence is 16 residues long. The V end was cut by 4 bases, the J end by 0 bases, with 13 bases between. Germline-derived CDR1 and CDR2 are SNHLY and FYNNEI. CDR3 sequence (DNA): TGTGCCAGCAGTGGTGGGCAGTCCTATAGCAATCAGCCCCAGCATTTT. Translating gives CASSGGQSYSNQPQHF. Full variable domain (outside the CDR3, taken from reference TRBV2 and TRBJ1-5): EPEVTQTPSHQVTQMGQEVILRCVPISNHLYFYWYRQILGQKVEFLVSFYNNEISEKSEIFDDQFSVERPDGSNFTLKIRSTKLEDSAMYFCASSGGQSYSNQPQHFGDGTRLSIL.

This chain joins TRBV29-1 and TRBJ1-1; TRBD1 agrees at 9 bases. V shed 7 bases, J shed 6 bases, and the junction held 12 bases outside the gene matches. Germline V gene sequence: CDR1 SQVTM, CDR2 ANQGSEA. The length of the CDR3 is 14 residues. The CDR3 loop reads CSAYPGTGSAEAFF. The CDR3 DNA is TGCAGCGCCTACCCCGGGACAGGGTCTGCTGAAGCTTTCTTT.

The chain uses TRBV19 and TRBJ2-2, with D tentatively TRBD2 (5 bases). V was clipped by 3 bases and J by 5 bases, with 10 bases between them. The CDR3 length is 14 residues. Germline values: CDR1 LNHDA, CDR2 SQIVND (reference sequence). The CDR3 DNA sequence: TGTGCCAGTAGTATCGGGGAACCGACCGGGGAGCTGTTTTTT. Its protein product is CASSIGEPTGELFF.

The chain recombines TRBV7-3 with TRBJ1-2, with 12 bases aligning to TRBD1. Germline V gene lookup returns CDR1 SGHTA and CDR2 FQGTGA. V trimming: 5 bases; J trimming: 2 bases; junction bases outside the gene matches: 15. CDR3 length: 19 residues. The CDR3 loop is CASSKGSSPGTGGNYGYTF. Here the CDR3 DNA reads TGTGCCAGCAGCAAAGGGTCGTCCCCTGGGACAGGGGGCAACTATGGCTACACCTTC.

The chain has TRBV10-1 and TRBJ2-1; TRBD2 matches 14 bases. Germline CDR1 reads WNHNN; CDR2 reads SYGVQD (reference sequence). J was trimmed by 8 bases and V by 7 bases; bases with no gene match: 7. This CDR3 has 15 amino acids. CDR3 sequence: CASTQGLAGGYEQFF. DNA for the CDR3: TGCGCCAGCACCCAAGGACTAGCGGGAGGCTATGAGCAGTTCTTC.

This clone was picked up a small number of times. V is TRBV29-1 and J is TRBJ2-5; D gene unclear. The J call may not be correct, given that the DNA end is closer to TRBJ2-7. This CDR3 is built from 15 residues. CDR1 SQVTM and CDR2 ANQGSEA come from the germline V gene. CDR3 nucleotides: TGCAGCGTTTTGATTTCGCCCAGGAACTCCTACGAGCAGTACTTC. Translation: CSVLISPRNSYEQYF.

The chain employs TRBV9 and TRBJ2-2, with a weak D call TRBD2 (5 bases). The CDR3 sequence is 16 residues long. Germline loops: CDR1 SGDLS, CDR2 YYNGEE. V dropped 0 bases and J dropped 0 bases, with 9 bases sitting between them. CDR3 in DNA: TGTGCCAGCAGCGTAGAGAGAGGGTCGAACACCGGGGAGCTGTTTTTT. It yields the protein CASSVERGSNTGELFF.

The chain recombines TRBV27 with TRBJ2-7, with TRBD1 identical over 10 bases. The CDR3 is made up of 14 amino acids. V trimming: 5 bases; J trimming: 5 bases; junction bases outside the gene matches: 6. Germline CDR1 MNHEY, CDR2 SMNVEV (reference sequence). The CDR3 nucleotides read TGTGCCAGCAGTCCGGGACAGGGGCTAGACGAGCAGTACTTC. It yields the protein CASSPGQGLDEQYF.

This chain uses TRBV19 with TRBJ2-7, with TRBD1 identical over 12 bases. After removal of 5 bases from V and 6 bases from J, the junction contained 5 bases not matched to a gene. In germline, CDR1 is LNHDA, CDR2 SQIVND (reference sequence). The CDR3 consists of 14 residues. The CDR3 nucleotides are TGTGCCAGTAGTGCCGGGACAGGGGGCGGCGAGCAGTACTTC. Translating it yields CASSAGTGGGEQYF.

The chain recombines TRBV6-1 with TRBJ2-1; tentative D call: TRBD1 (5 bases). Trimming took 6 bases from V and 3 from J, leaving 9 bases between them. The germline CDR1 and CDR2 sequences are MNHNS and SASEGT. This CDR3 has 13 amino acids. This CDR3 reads CASRAQGYNEQFF. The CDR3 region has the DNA TGTGCCAGCAGGGCTCAGGGCTACAATGAGCAGTTCTTC.

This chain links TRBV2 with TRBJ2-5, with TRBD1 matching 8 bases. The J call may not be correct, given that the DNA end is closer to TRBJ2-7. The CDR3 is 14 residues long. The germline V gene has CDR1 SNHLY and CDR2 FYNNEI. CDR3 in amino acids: CASSPGGWQNEQYF. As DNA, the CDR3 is TGTGCCAGCAGTCCAGGGGGCTGGCAAAACGAGCAGTACTTC.

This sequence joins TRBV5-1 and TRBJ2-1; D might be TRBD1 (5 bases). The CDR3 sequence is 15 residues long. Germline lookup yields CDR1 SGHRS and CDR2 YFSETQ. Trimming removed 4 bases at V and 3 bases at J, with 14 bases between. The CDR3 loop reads CASSSRVTVYNEQFF. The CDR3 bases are TGCGCCAGCAGCAGCAGGGTCACCGTCTACAATGAGCAGTTCTTC. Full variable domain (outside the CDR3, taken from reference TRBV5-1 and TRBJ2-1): KAGVTQTPRYLIKTRGQQVTLSCSPISGHRSVSWYQQTPGQGLQFLFEYFSETQRNKGNFPGRFSGRQFSNSRSEMNVSTLELGDSALYLCASSSRVTVYNEQFFGPGTRLTVL.